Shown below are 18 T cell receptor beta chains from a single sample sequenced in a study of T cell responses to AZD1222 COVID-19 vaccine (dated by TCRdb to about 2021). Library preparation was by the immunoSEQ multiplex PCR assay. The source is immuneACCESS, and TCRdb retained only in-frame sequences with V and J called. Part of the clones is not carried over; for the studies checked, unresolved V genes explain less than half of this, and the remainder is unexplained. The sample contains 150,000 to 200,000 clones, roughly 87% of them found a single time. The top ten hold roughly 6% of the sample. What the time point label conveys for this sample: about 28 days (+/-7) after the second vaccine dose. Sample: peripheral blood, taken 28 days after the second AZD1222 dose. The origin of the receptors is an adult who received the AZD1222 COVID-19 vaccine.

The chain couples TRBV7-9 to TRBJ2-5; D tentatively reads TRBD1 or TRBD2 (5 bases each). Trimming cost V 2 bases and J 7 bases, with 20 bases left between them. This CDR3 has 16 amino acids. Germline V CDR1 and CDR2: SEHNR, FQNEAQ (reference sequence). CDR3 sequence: CASSLTRDGWGRTQYF. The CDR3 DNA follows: TGTGCCAGCAGCTTAACCCGGGACGGGTGGGGGAGGACCCAGTACTTC.

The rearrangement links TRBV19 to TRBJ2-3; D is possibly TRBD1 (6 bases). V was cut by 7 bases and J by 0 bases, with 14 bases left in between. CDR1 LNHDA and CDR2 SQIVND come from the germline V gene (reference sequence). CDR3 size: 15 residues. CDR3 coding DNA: TGTGCCAGTAACCCCGGGACATTAAGCACAGATACGCAGTATTTT. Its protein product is CASNPGTLSTDTQYF.

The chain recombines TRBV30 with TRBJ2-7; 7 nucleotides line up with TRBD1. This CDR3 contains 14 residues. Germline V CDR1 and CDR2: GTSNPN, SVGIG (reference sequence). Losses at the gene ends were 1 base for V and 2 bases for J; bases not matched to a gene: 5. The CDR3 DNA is TGTGCCTGGAGTGCCAACAGGGGCCCCTACGAGCAGTACTTC. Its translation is CAWSANRGPYEQYF.

The CDR3 region is CASSPGTDLNTEAFF. The CDR3 DNA reads as TGTGCCAGCAGCCCCGGGACAGACCTGAACACTGAAGCTTTCTTT. The gene calls are TRBV7-9 and TRBJ1-1; TRBD1 matches 7 bases. The CDR3 loop spans 15 amino acids. Per germline, CDR1 SEHNR and CDR2 FQNEAQ (reference sequence). The trim removed 5 bases at V and 0 bases at J, leaving 6 bases unmatched.

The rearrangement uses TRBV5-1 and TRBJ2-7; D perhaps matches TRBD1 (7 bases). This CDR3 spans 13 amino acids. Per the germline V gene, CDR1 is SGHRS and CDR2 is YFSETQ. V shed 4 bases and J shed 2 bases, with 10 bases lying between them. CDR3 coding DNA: TGCGCCAGCAGCGGAGGGACAGCCTACGAGCAGTACTTC. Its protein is CASSGGTAYEQYF.

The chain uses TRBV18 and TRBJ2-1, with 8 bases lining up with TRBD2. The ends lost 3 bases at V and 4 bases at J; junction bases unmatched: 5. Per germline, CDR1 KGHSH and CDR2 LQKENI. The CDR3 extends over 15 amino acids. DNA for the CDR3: TGTGCCAGCTCACCGGGTTCTAGCGGGTACAATGAGCAGTTCTTC. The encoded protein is CASSPGSSGYNEQFF.

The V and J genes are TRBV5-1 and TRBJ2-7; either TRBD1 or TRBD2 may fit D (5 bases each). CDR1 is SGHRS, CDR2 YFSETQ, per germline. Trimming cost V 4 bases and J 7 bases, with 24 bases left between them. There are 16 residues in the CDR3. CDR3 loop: CASSPGATGGALEQYF. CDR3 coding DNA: TGCGCCAGCAGCCCCGGGGCTACGGGCGGAGCATTGGAGCAGTACTTC.

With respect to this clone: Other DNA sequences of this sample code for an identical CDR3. The CDR3 DNA reads as TGCGCCAGCAGCTTAGGGACAGGGAGAGAGACCCAGTACTTC. Translation: CASSLGTGRETQYF. This chain connects TRBV5-1 to TRBJ2-5, with 9 bases aligning to TRBD1. Germline V CDR1 and CDR2: SGHRS, YFSETQ. The CDR3 length is 14 residues. The V and J ends lost 2 bases and 4 bases, in that order; junction bases with no gene match: 3.

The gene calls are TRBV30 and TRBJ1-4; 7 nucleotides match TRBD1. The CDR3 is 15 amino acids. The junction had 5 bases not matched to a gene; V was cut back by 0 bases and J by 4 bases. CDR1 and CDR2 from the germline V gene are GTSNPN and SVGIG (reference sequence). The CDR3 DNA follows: TGTGCCTGGAGTGTACAGGGGTTGGGTAATGAAAAACTGTTTTTT. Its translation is CAWSVQGLGNEKLFF.

This CDR3 is CASTNFGKGVETQYF. The CDR3 DNA reads TGTGCCAGCACAAACTTCGGGAAGGGTGTGGAGACCCAGTACTTC. The chain links TRBV6-5 to TRBJ2-5, with D possibly being TRBD2 (5 bases). V was trimmed by 7 bases and J by 5 bases, leaving 20 bases between them. CDR3 length equals 15 residues. Germline values: CDR1 MNHEY, CDR2 SVGAGI.

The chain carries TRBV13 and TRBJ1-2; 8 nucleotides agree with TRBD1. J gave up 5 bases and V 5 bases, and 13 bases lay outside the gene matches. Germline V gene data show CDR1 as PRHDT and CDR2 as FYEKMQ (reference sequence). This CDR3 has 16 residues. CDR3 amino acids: CASSLVRTGRRYGYTF. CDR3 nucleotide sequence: TGTGCCAGCAGCCTCGTTAGGACAGGGCGGCGGTATGGCTACACCTTC.

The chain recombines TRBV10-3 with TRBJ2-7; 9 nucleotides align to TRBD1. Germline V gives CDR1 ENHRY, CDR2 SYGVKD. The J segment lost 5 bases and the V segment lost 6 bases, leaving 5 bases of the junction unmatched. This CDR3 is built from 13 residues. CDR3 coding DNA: TGTGCCATCAGGGAGGGACAGGGAGACGAGCAGTACTTC. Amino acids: CAIREGQGDEQYF.

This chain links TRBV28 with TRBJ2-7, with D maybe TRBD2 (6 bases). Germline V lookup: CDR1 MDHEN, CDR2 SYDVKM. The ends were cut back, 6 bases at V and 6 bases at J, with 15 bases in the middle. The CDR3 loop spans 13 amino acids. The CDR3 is CASSPRRGGEQYF. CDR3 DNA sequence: TGTGCCAGCAGCCCCCGAAGGGGAGGCGAGCAGTACTTC.

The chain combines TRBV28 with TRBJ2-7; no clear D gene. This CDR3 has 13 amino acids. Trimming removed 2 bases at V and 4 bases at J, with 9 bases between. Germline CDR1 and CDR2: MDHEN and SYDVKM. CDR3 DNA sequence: TGTGCCAGCAGTTTAGCGCAGCTTTACGAGCAGTACTTC. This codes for CASSLAQLYEQYF.

CDR3 nucleotides: TGTGCCAGCAGCTTGGCAGGGACTAGCGACTTTGAGCAGTTCTTC. This sequence encodes CASSLAGTSDFEQFF. This chain links TRBV5-5 with TRBJ2-1; 10 bases are shared with TRBD2. From germline, CDR1 is SGHKS and CDR2 YYEKEE (reference sequence). This CDR3 spans 15 amino acids. V shed 0 bases, J shed 9 bases, and the junction held 6 bases outside the gene matches.

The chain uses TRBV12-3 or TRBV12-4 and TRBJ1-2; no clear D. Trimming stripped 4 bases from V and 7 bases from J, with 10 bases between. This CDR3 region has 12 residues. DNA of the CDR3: TGTGCCAGCAGTTCCACCCGGATTGGCTACACCTTC. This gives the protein CASSSTRIGYTF.

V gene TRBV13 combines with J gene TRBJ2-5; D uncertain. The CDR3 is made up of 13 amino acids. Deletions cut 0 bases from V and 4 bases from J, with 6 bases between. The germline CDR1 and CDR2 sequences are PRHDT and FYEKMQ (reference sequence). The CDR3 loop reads CASSLGNSETQYF. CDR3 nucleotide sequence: TGTGCCAGCAGCTTAGGGAATTCAGAGACCCAGTACTTC.

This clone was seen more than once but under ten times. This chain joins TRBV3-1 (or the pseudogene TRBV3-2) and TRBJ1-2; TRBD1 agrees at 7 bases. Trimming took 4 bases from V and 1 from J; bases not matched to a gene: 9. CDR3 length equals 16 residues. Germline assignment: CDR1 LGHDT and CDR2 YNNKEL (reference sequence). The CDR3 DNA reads TGTGCCAGCAGCCGAACGCCGGGACAGATTAACTATGGCTACACCTTC. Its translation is CASSRTPGQINYGYTF.